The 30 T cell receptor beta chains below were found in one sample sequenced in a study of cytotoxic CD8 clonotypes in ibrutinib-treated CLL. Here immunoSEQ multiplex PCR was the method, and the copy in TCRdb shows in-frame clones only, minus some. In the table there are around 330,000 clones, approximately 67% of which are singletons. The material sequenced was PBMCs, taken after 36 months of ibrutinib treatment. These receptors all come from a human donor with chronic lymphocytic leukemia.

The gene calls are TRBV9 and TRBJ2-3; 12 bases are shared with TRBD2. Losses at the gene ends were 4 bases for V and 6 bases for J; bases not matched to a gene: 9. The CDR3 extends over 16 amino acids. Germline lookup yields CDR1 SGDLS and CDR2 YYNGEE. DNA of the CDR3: TGTGCCAGCAGCCCCAGACTAGCGGGAGTATCGGATACGCAGTATTTT. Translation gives CASSPRLAGVSDTQYF. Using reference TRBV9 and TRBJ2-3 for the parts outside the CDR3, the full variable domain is DSGVTQTPKHLITATGQRVTLRCSPRSGDLSVYWYQQSLDQGLQFLIQYYNGEERAKGNILERFSAQQFPDLHSELNLSSLELGDSALYFCASSPRLAGVSDTQYFGPGTRLTVL.

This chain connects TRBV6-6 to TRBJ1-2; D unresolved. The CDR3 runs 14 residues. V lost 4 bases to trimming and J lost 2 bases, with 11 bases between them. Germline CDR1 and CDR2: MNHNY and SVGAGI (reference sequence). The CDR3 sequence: CASSSLNQNYGYTF. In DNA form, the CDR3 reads TGTGCCAGCAGTTCCTTAAACCAAAACTATGGCTACACCTTC.

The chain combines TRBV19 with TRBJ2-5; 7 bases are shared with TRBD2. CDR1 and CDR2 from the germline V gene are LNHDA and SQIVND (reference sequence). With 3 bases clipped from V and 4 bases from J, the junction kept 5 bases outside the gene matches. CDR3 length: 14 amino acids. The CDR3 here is CASSIGVAGETQYF. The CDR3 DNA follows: TGTGCCAGTAGTATTGGTGTAGCGGGAGAGACCCAGTACTTC.

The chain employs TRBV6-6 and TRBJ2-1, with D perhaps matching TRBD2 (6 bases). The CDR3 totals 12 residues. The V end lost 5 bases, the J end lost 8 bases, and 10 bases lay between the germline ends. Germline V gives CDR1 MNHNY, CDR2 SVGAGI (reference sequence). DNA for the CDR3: TGTGCCAGCAGTATCCCGGGGGATGAGCAGTTCTTC. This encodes CASSIPGDEQFF.

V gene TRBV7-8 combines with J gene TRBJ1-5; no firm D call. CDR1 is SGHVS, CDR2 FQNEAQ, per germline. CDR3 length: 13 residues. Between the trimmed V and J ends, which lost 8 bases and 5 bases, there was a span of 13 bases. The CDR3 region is CASGHSKDQPQHF. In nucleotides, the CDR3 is TGTGCCAGCGGGCATAGTAAAGATCAGCCCCAGCATTTT.

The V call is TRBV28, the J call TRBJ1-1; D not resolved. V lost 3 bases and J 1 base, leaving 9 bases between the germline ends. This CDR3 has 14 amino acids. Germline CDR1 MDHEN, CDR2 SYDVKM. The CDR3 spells CASSLGTWNTEAFF. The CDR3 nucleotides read TGTGCCAGCAGTTTGGGCACTTGGAACACTGAAGCTTTCTTT.

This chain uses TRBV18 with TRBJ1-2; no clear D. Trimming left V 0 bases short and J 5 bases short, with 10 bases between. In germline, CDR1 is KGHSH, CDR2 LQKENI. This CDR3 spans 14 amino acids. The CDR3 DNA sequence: TGTGCCAGCTCACCACCGGTCATGGTTTATGGCTACACCTTC. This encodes CASSPPVMVYGYTF.

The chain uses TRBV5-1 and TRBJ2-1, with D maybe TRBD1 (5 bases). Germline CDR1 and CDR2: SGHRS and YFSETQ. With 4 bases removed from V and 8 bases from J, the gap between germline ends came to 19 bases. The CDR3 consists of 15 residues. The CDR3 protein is CASSPTIWTRDEQFF. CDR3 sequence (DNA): TGCGCCAGCAGCCCAACGATCTGGACCAGGGATGAGCAGTTCTTC. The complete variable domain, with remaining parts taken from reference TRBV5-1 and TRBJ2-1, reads KAGVTQTPRYLIKTRGQQVTLSCSPISGHRSVSWYQQTPGQGLQFLFEYFSETQRNKGNFPGRFSGRQFSNSRSEMNVSTLELGDSALYLCASSPTIWTRDEQFFGPGTRLTVL.

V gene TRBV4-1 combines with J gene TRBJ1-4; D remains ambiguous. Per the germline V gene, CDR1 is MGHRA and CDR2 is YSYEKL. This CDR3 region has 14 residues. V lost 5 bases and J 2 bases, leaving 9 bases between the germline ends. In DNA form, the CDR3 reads TGCGCCAGCAGCATGGACTGGACTAATGAAAAACTGTTTTTT. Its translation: CASSMDWTNEKLFF.

This CDR3 reads CAIRPLAGESDTQYF. The CDR3 coding sequence is TGTGCCATCAGACCCCTAGCGGGAGAATCAGATACGCAGTATTTT. This rearrangement joins TRBV10-3 to TRBJ2-3; 10 bases fit TRBD2. The CDR3 covers 15 residues. Trimming cost V 6 bases and J 4 bases; bases outside gene matches: 7. In germline, CDR1 is ENHRY, CDR2 SYGVKD.

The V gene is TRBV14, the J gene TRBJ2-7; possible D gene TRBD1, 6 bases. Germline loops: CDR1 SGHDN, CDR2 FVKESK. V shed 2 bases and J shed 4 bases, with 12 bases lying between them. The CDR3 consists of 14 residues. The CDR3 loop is CASSQRRGGYEQYF. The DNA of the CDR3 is TGTGCCAGCAGCCAACGCAGGGGTGGTTACGAGCAGTACTTC.

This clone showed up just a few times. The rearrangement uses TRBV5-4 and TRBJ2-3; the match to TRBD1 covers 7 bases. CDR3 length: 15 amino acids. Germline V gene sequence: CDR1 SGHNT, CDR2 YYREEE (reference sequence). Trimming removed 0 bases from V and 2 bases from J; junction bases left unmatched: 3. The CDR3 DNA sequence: TGTGCCAGCAGCTTGGGACAGGGAATCACAGATACGCAGTATTTT. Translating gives CASSLGQGITDTQYF.

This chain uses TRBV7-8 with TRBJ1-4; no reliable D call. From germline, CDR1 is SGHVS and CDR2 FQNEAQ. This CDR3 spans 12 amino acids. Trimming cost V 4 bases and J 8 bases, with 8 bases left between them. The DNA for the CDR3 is TGTGCCAGCAGCTCCCCGGACGAAAAACTGTTTTTT. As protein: CASSSPDEKLFF.

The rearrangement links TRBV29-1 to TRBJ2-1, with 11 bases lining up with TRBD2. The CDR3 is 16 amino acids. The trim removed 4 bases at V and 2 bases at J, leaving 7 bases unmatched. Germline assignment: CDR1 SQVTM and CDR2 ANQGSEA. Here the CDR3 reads CSVGGLAGVAYNEQFF. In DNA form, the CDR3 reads TGCAGCGTTGGTGGACTAGCGGGTGTTGCCTACAATGAGCAGTTCTTC.

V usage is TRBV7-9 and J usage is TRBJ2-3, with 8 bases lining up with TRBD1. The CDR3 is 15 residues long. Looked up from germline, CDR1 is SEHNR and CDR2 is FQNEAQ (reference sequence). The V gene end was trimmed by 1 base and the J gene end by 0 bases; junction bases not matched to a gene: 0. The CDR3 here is CASSLGDRSTDTQYF. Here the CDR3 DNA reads TGTGCCAGCAGCTTAGGGGACAGGAGCACAGATACGCAGTATTTT. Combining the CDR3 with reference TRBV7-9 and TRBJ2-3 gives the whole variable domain DTGVSQNPRHKITKRGQNVTFRCDPISEHNRLYWYRQTLGQGPEFLTYFQNEAQLEKSRLLSDRFSAERPKGSFSTLEIQRTEQGDSAMYLCASSLGDRSTDTQYFGPGTRLTVL.

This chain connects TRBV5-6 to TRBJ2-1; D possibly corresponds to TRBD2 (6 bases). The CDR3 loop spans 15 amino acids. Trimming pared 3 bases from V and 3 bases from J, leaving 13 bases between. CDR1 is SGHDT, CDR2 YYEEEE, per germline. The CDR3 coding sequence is TGTGCCAGCAGCTACTATGCGGGAAACTACAATGAGCAGTTCTTC. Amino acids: CASSYYAGNYNEQFF.

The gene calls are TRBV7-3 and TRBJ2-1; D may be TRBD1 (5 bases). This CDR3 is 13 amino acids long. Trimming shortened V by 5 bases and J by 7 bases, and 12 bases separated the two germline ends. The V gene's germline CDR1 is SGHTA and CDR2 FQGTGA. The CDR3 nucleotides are TGTGCCAGCAGCCCTTATAGGGGAAATGAGCAGTTCTTC. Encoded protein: CASSPYRGNEQFF.

CDR3 sequence: CASRPGTGGVTQETQYF. Here the CDR3 DNA reads TGTGCCAGCAGGCCCGGGACAGGAGGAGTGACACAAGAGACCCAGTACTTC. V and J are TRBV7-6 and TRBJ2-5, with 8 bases that match TRBD1. Germline lookup yields CDR1 SGHVS and CDR2 FNYEAQ. The CDR3 sequence is 17 residues long. V lost 6 bases and J lost 2; bases outside the gene matches: 14. The full variable domain, completed using reference TRBV7-6 and TRBJ2-5, is GAGVSQSPRYKVTKRGQDVALRCDPISGHVSLYWYRQALGQGPEFLTYFNYEAQQDKSGLPNDRFSAERPEGSISTLTIQRTEQRDSAMYRCASRPGTGGVTQETQYFGPGTRLLVL.

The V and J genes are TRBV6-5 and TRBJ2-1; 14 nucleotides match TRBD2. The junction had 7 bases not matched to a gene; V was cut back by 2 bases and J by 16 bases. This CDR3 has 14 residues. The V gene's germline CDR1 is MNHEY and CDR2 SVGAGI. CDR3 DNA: TGTGCCAGCAGTTACGGGACTAGCGGGAGCGAAATATTCTTC. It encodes CASSYGTSGSEIFF.

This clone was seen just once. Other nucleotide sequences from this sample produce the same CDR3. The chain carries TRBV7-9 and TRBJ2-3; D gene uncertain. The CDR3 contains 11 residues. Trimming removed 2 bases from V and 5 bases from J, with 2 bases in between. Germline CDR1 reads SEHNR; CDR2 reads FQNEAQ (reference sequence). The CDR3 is CASSLLDTQYF. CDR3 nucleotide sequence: TGTGCCAGCAGCTTATTAGATACGCAGTATTTT.

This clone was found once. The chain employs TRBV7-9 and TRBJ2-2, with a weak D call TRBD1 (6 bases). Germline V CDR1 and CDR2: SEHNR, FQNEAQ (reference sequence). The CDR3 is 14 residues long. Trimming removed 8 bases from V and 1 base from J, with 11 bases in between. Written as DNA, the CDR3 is TGTGCCAGCTCTCCGGGACAGAACACCGGGGAGCTGTTTTTT. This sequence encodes CASSPGQNTGELFF. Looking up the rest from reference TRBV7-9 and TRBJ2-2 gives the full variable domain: DTGVSQNPRHKITKRGQNVTFRCDPISEHNRLYWYRQTLGQGPEFLTYFQNEAQLEKSRLLSDRFSAERPKGSFSTLEIQRTEQGDSAMYLCASSPGQNTGELFFGEGSRLTVL.

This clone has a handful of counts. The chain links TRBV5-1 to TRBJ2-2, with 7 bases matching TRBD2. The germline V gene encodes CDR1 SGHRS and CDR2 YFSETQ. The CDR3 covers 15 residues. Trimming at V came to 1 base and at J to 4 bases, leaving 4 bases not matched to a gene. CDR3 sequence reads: CASSLSLAVTGELFF. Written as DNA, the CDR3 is TGCGCCAGCAGCTTGAGTCTAGCGGTCACCGGGGAGCTGTTTTTT.

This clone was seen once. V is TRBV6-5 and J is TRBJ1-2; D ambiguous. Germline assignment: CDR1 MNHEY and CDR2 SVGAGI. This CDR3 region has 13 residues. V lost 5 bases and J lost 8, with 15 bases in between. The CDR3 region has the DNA TGTGCCAGCAGTGAAGTAGCCCTCGGGGGCTACACCTTC. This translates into CASSEVALGGYTF.

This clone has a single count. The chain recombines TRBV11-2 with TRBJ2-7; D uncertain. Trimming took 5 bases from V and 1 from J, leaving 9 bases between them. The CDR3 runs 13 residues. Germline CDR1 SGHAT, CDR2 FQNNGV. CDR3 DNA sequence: TGTGCCAGCAGCATAGGTCGTTCCTACGAGCAGTACTTC. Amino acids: CASSIGRSYEQYF.

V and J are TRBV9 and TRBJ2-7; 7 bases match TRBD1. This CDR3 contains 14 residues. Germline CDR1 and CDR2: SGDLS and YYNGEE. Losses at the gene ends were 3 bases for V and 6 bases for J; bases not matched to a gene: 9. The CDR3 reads CASSAPTGKGEQYF. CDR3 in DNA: TGTGCCAGCAGCGCCCCGACAGGGAAGGGCGAGCAGTACTTC.

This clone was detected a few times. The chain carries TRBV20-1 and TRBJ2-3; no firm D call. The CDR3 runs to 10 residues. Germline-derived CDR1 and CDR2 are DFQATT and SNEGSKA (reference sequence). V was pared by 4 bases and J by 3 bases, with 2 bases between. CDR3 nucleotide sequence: TGCAGTGCTACGACAGATACGCAGTATTTT. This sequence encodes CSATTDTQYF.

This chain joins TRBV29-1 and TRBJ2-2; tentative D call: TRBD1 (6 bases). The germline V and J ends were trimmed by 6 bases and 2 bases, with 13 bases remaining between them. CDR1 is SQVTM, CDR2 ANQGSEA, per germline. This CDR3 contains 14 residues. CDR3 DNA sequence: TGCAGCGTCCGGGGACAAACAAACACCGGGGAGCTGTTTTTT. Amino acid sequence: CSVRGQTNTGELFF.

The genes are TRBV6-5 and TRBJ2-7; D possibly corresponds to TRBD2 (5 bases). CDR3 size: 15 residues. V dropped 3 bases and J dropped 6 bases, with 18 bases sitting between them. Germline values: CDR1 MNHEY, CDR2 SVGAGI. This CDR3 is CASSYNGGLNLEQYF. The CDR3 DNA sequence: TGTGCCAGCAGTTATAACGGAGGACTGAACCTCGAGCAGTACTTC.

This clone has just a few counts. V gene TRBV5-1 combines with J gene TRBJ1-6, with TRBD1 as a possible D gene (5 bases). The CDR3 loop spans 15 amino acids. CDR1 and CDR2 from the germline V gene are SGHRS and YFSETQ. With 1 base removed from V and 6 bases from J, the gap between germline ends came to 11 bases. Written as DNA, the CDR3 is TGCGCCAGCAGCTTGATCGCAGGGAGTAATTCACCCCTCCACTTT. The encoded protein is CASSLIAGSNSPLHF.

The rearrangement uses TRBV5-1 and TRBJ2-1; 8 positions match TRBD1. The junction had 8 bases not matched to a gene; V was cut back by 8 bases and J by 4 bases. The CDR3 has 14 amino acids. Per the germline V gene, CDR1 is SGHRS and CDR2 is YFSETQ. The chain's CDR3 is CASYPDRAYNEQFF. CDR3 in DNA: TGCGCCAGTTACCCGGACAGGGCATACAATGAGCAGTTCTTC.